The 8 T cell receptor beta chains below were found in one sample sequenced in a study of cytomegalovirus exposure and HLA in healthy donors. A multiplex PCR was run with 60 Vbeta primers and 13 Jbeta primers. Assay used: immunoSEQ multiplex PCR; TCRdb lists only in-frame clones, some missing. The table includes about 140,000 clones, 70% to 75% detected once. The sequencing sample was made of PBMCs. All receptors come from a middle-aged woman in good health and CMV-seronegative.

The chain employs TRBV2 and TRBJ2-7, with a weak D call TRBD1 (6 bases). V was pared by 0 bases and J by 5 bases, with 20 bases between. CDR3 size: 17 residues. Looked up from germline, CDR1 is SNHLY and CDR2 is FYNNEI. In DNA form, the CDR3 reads TGTGCCAGCAGTGAAGCGCTCCCCAGGCAGGGGAGACACGAGCAGTACTTC. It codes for CASSEALPRQGRHEQYF.

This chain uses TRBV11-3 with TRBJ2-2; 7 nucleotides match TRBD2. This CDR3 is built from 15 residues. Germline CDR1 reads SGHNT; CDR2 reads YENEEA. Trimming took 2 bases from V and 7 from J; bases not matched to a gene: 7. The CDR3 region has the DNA TGTGCCAGCAGCTTATCAAGCGGGGCGGGCGGGGAGCTGTTTTTT. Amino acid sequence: CASSLSSGAGGELFF.

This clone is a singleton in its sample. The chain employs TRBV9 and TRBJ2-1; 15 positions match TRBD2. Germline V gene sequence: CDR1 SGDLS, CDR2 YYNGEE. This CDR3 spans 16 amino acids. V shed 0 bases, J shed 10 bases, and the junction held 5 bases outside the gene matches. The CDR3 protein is CASSVGTSGGAWEQFF. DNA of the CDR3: TGTGCCAGCAGCGTAGGGACTAGCGGGGGGGCCTGGGAGCAGTTCTTC.

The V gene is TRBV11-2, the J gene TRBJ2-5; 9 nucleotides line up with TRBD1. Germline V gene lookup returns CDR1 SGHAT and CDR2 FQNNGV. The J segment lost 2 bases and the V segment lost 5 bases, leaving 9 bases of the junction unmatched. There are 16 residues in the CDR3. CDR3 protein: CASSLGTGYRQETQYF. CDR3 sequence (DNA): TGTGCCAGCAGCCTCGGGACAGGGTACCGACAAGAGACCCAGTACTTC.

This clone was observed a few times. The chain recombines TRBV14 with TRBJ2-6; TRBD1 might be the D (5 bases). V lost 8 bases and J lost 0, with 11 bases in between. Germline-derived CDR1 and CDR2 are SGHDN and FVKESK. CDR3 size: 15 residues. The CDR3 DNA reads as TGTGCCAGCTCAGGGATCTACTCTGGGGCCAACGTCCTGACTTTC. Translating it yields CASSGIYSGANVLTF.

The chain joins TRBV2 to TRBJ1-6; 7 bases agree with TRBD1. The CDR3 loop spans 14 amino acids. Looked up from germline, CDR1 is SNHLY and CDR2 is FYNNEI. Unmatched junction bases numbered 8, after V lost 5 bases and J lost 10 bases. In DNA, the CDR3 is TGTGCCAGCAGTAGGGACAGCCCCAACTCACCCCTCCACTTT. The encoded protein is CASSRDSPNSPLHF.

The CDR3 coding sequence is TGTGCCAGCAGAAGAGCGGGGGGGTTCACAGATACGCAGTATTTT. Its protein product is CASRRAGGFTDTQYF. This rearrangement joins TRBV25-1 to TRBJ2-3, with 10 bases fitting TRBD2. Germline CDR1 reads MGHDK; CDR2 reads SYGVNS. V was clipped by 6 bases and J by 2 bases; unmatched bases: 5. The CDR3 runs to 15 residues.

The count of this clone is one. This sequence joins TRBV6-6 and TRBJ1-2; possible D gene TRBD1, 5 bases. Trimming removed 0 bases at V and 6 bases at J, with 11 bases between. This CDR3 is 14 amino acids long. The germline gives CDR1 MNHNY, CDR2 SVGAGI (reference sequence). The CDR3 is CASSYSGGVDGYTF. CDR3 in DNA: TGTGCCAGCAGTTACTCCGGGGGGGTCGATGGCTACACCTTC.